This T cell receptor (beta chain) was captured by sequencing in a study of a mutant IDH1 vaccine in newly diagnosed glioma (dated by TCRdb to the early 2020s). About the investigation overall: Patients received eight vaccinations in weeks 1, 3, 5, 7, 11, 15, 19 and 23, corresponding to visits V03 through V10. Vaccination started 4-6 weeks after radiotherapy alone, or was given together with temozolomide cycles in the groups whose treatment included chemotherapy. Of the roughly 34 treated patients, around 62% were male and approximately 40% were female, and a mean age of 40.4 years was recorded. Prior to enrollment, standard therapy consisting of radiotherapy alone, temozolomide alone, or radiochemotherapy with temozolomide had been administered to patients, with the combination being received by most patients. Peripheral blood was collected at six visits: V03 (baseline), V05, V07, V10, V12 and V13. For exploratory analyses, longitudinal TCRB deep sequencing was carried out in 25 treated patients wherever samples were available. What the research found in general, with its limitations: The authors noted that analyses of patient blood samples could not be reproduced because of sample limitations. Pseudoprogression appeared unrelated to alterations in the top peripheral T cell clonotypes detected by TCRB sequencing. Availability determined which PBMC samples were chosen for TCRB deep sequencing. Across multiple MHC alleles, vaccine-induced immune responses were seen in approximately 93% of patients.

The sample's time point label is to be understood as: week 23, last vaccination. Each vaccine dose, consisting of 300 ug of a 20-mer mutant IDH1 peptide in Montanide, was administered subcutaneously with topical imiquimod. The donors had newly diagnosed IDH1-mutant astrocytomas of WHO grade 3 or 4 that showed loss of nuclear ATRX. The samples were drawn from NOA16, a multicentre, single-arm, open-label phase I trial in Germany that tested a mutant IDH1 peptide vaccine in humans for the first time. Genomic DNA for TCRB sequencing was extracted from EDTA blood using the DNeasy Blood and Tissue Kit. Library preparation was by the immunoSEQ multiplex PCR assay. The hsTCRB Kit was used according to the manufacturer's protocol to amplify rearranged TCR beta chain sequences. An Illumina MiSeq was used to sequence the TCRB libraries. The source study handled its data this way. The proprietary platform of the kit vendor was used for demultiplexing, trimming and gene mapping. The clones in this table, taken by TCRdb from immuneACCESS, are in-frame only. Not every clone is retained; where verified, under half of the shortfall comes from an unresolved V gene, and the cause of the rest is unknown. Clonal size and the V and J genes are those of that table, whereas D and trimming came from the DNA. The sample yields over 50,000 clones; 84% were counted once. Jointly, the top ten make up 13% of the sample.

Concerning this clone itself: Its antigen specificity is not known. Nothing much larger sits one base from this clone, and base qualities are not available.

The germline V gene gives CDR1 as SGHTS and CDR2 as YDEGEE. The CDR3 contains 17 residues, cysteine and phenylalanine counted. This entry keeps only the CDR3 DNA: 51 bases, framed from base 1. Clipping removes 6 bases from V and 1 base from J, with 12 as the unmatched junction base count. The TCR originated in a man aged 18-30 years with glioma. The chain is encoded by TRBV5-8 joined to TRBJ1-1; 10 bases in between match TRBD1. The sample was PBMCs, taken from a glioma patient whose treatment included an IDH1 peptide vaccine. The CDR3 protein: CASNRQTGGWGNTEAFF. In nucleotides, the sequence is TGTGCCAGCAACCGTCAGACAGGGGGCTGGGGGAACACTGAAGCTTTCTTT.